The 30 T cell receptor beta chains in this list originate from one sample, sequenced in a study of T cell changes during pregnancy in multiple sclerosis. Here immunoSEQ multiplex PCR was the method, and the copy in TCRdb shows in-frame clones only, minus some. The sample yields 83,000 or so clones, about 93% seen once. The sample was peripheral blood, taken after pregnancy. These receptors all stem from a female donor in good health, enrolled as a control in a pregnancy study.

V gene TRBV28 combines with J gene TRBJ2-2, with D perhaps TRBD1 (5 bases). Germline V gene sequence: CDR1 MDHEN, CDR2 SYDVKM. Trimming took off 1 base at V and 7 bases at J, with 16 bases between the two ends. The CDR3 is 16 amino acids. The CDR3 reads CASSLFGQGHSGELFF. The CDR3 DNA reads as TGTGCCAGCAGTTTATTCGGACAAGGGCATAGCGGGGAGCTGTTTTTT.

V gene TRBV2 combines with J gene TRBJ2-7; a weak D match, TRBD1 (6 bases). V was shortened by 11 bases and J by 1 base, with 15 bases between the two germline ends. The CDR3 consists of 13 residues. Per the germline V gene, CDR1 is SNHLY and CDR2 is FYNNEI. This CDR3 is CALGTPESYEQYF. In DNA form, the CDR3 reads TGTGCCCTTGGGACACCCGAGTCCTACGAGCAGTACTTC.

The rearrangement joins TRBV5-6 to TRBJ2-4, with TRBD2 as a possible D gene (5 bases). The CDR3 has 15 residues. From germline, CDR1 is SGHDT and CDR2 YYEEEE. The germline V and J ends were trimmed by 4 bases and 5 bases, with 16 bases remaining between them. CDR3 sequence: CASSRPPGFENIQYF. As DNA, the CDR3 is TGTGCCAGCAGCCGTCCACCGGGATTCGAAAACATTCAGTACTTC.

This sequence joins TRBV4-1 and TRBJ2-7, with D possibly matching TRBD2 (5 bases). The CDR3 has 15 residues. The V gene's germline CDR1 is MGHRA and CDR2 YSYEKL. Trimming left V 4 bases short and J 0 bases short, with 13 bases between. The DNA of the CDR3 is TGCGCCAGCAGCCTCCGGAGGACTGACTCCTACGAGCAGTACTTC. Amino acid sequence: CASSLRRTDSYEQYF.

This chain joins TRBV21-1 and TRBJ2-5; the D call of TRBD2 is as the table states it, not checked on the DNA. TRBV21-1 is flagged as a pseudogene. The CDR3 runs 18 residues. CDR3 residues: CATGPTFKSRGCQETQYF. The CDR3 DNA sequence: TGTGCCACCGGTCCCACTTTCAAAAGTCGCGGCTGCCAAGAGACCCAGTACTTC.

The chain joins TRBV28 to TRBJ2-7; D is possibly TRBD2 (7 bases). Germline CDR1 reads MDHEN; CDR2 reads SYDVKM. Trimming removed 10 bases at V and 5 bases at J, with 21 bases between. The CDR3 has 14 amino acids. DNA of the CDR3: TGTGCCACATCGATGGGGGGGCAGGGGAACGAGCAGTACTTC. Protein sequence: CATSMGGQGNEQYF.

In its sample, this clone was seen once. This chain connects TRBV28 to TRBJ1-5; maybe TRBD1 (6 bases). The V and J ends lost 6 bases and 4 bases respectively, with 16 bases between them. Germline CDR1 MDHEN, CDR2 SYDVKM. CDR3 size: 15 residues. CDR3 nucleotides: TGTGCCAGCAGAAACCCACAGGGTCTGAATCAGCCCCAGCATTTT. Its protein product is CASRNPQGLNQPQHF.

The chain couples TRBV28 to TRBJ2-7; no definite D call. V was shortened by 4 bases and J by 6 bases, with 16 bases between the two germline ends. Looked up from germline, CDR1 is MDHEN and CDR2 is SYDVKM. CDR3 length: 14 residues. CDR3 nucleotides: TGTGCCAGCAGTTACGTCAACCCGACACTCGAGCAGTACTTC. Its translation is CASSYVNPTLEQYF.

The rearrangement joins TRBV7-8 to TRBJ2-5; tentatively, D is TRBD2 (5 bases). Germline assignment: CDR1 SGHVS and CDR2 FQNEAQ. This CDR3 comprises 16 residues. The germline V and J ends were trimmed by 4 bases and 5 bases, with 20 bases remaining between them. The CDR3 nucleotides read TGTGCCAGCAGCTCGCGAACACTAGGTTTGCGGGAGACCCAGTACTTC. Its translation is CASSSRTLGLRETQYF.

This chain joins TRBV14 and TRBJ2-7; 8 nucleotides agree with TRBD1. Trimming at V came to 5 bases and at J to 2 bases, leaving 8 bases not matched to a gene. The germline CDR1 and CDR2 sequences are SGHDN and FVKESK. The CDR3 extends over 15 amino acids. CDR3 sequence reads: CASSVGQGPTYEQYF. The CDR3 DNA reads as TGTGCCAGCAGCGTCGGACAGGGACCAACCTACGAGCAGTACTTC.

V gene TRBV5-1 combines with J gene TRBJ2-7, with D possibly being TRBD1 (5 bases). V was clipped by 1 base and J by 6 bases, with 17 bases between them. The length of the CDR3 is 15 residues. Per germline, CDR1 SGHRS and CDR2 YFSETQ. In DNA form, the CDR3 reads TGCGCCAGCAGCTTGCAACCAGGGCCGGCGGCCGAGCAGTACTTC. It specifies CASSLQPGPAAEQYF.

The rearrangement joins TRBV15 to TRBJ2-1; D is unclear. The CDR3 runs to 18 residues. Germline V CDR1 and CDR2: LNHNV, YYDKDF (reference sequence). Trimming cost V 1 base and J 0 bases, with 16 bases left between them. The CDR3 loop is CATSRVRYSVLSYNEQFF. In DNA, the CDR3 is TGTGCCACCAGCAGAGTGCGATATTCGGTACTCTCCTACAATGAGCAGTTCTTC.

The chain combines TRBV28 with TRBJ2-7; D is ambiguous. The V end was cut by 1 base, the J end by 2 bases, with 15 bases between. This CDR3 has 16 amino acids. Germline V gives CDR1 MDHEN, CDR2 SYDVKM. The CDR3 loop is CASSLYREVRAYEQYF. In nucleotides, the CDR3 is TGTGCCAGCAGTTTATATCGCGAGGTTAGAGCCTACGAGCAGTACTTC.

This chain joins TRBV5-6 and TRBJ1-1; D gene unclear. Germline V gives CDR1 SGHDT, CDR2 YYEEEE. The V end lost 0 bases, the J end lost 5 bases, and 11 bases lay between the germline ends. CDR3 size: 14 residues. The CDR3 DNA reads TGTGCCAGCAGCTTGGCCCGAGGGCGGACTGAAGCTTTCTTT. Protein: CASSLARGRTEAFF.

The genes are TRBV5-1 and TRBJ2-2; weak D call: TRBD1 (6 bases). From germline, CDR1 is SGHRS and CDR2 YFSETQ. Trimming took off 6 bases at V and 5 bases at J, with 14 bases between the two ends. CDR3 length: 14 amino acids. Here the CDR3 DNA reads TGCGCCAGCAAAAATACAGGGATGACCGGGGAGCTGTTTTTT. Its translation is CASKNTGMTGELFF.

The rearrangement joins TRBV18 to TRBJ2-7; TRBD1 is a possible D gene (5 bases). The CDR3 is made up of 14 amino acids. The V gene lost 0 bases and the J gene lost 6 bases, with 12 bases spanning the gap. From germline, CDR1 is KGHSH and CDR2 LQKENI. The CDR3 loop reads CASSPPLPRAEQYF. The CDR3 DNA reads as TGTGCCAGCTCACCACCACTCCCCAGGGCCGAGCAGTACTTC.

V is TRBV6-5 and J is TRBJ1-1, with a tentative D call TRBD1 (5 bases). Germline CDR1 MNHEY, CDR2 SVGAGI. The V and J ends lost 5 bases and 0 bases respectively, with 7 bases between them. There are 13 residues in the CDR3. DNA for the CDR3: TGTGCCAGCAGTCAGGGTCTGAACACTGAAGCTTTCTTT. This gives the protein CASSQGLNTEAFF.

The gene calls are TRBV6-1 and TRBJ2-3; maybe TRBD2 (6 bases). From germline, CDR1 is MNHNS and CDR2 SASEGT. The V gene lost 6 bases and the J gene lost 6 bases, with 19 bases spanning the gap. The CDR3 extends over 15 amino acids. The CDR3 protein is CASSAERALGDTQYF. In DNA, the CDR3 is TGTGCCAGCAGCGCCGAGCGGGCCCTTGGGGATACGCAGTATTTT.

The J gene is TRBJ2-7, the V gene TRBV2; D not resolved. The CDR3 totals 15 residues. V lost 2 bases, J lost 4 bases, and 15 bases lay in between. The germline CDR1 and CDR2 sequences are SNHLY and FYNNEI. CDR3 region: CASSELIVDPYEQYF. In DNA form, the CDR3 reads TGTGCCAGCAGTGAACTGATAGTCGATCCGTACGAGCAGTACTTC.

The genes are TRBV27 and TRBJ1-2, with no clear D. V was clipped by 5 bases and J by 3 bases, with 16 bases between them. This CDR3 has 15 residues. The germline gives CDR1 MNHEY, CDR2 SMNVEV (reference sequence). The CDR3 loop is CASSPRSSSYYGYTF. CDR3 coding DNA: TGTGCCAGCAGTCCCCGGTCGTCAAGCTACTATGGCTACACCTTC.

The V and J genes are TRBV28 and TRBJ2-3; 11 bases fit TRBD2. With 6 bases clipped from V and 5 bases from J, the junction kept 16 bases outside the gene matches. CDR1 and CDR2 (germline): MDHEN, SYDVKM. The CDR3 totals 18 residues. CDR3: CASSFFSGRALMEDTQYF. Here the CDR3 DNA reads TGTGCCAGCAGCTTTTTTAGCGGGAGGGCTTTGATGGAAGATACGCAGTATTTT.

This clone was seen once. This rearrangement joins TRBV27 to TRBJ2-5; 8 bases line up with TRBD1. Germline V gene sequence: CDR1 MNHEY, CDR2 SMNVEV (reference sequence). The ends lost 2 bases at V and 4 bases at J; junction bases unmatched: 6. This CDR3 comprises 15 residues. DNA of the CDR3: TGTGCCAGCAGTTTAGTAGACAGGGGAAGAGAGACCCAGTACTTC. Translation gives CASSLVDRGRETQYF.

This chain uses TRBV5-4 with TRBJ1-4; 9 bases fit TRBD1. Germline V gene sequence: CDR1 SGHNT, CDR2 YYREEE (reference sequence). After removal of 4 bases from V and 6 bases from J, the junction contained 7 bases not matched to a gene. The CDR3 runs to 15 residues. Here the CDR3 reads CASSPYRGRDEKLFF. The CDR3 DNA reads as TGTGCCAGCAGCCCTTACAGGGGGCGCGATGAAAAACTGTTTTTT. Full variable domain (remainder filled in from reference TRBV5-4 and TRBJ1-4): ETGVTQSPTHLIKTRGQQVTLRCSSQSGHNTVSWYQQALGQGPQFIFQYYREEENGRGNFPPRFSGLQFPNYSSELNVNALELDDSALYLCASSPYRGRDEKLFFGSGTQLSVL.

The gene calls are TRBV15 and TRBJ2-1, with D perhaps TRBD2 (6 bases). V shed 5 bases and J shed 5 bases, with 13 bases lying between them. This CDR3 comprises 14 residues. CDR1 is LNHNV and CDR2 is YYDKDF in the germline V gene (reference sequence). CDR3 region: CATSLERADNEQFF. Here the CDR3 DNA reads TGTGCCACCAGCCTAGAGCGGGCCGACAATGAGCAGTTCTTC. Full variable domain (remainder filled in from reference TRBV15 and TRBJ2-1): DAMVIQNPRYQVTQFGKPVTLSCSQTLNHNVMYWYQQKSSQAPKLLFHYYDKDFNNEADTPDNFQSRRPNTSFCFLDIRSPGLGDTAMYLCATSLERADNEQFFGPGTRLTVL.

This clone was counted once. The chain is built from TRBV10-3 and TRBJ2-7; no reliable D call. The germline V gene encodes CDR1 ENHRY and CDR2 SYGVKD. V was clipped by 10 bases and J by 4 bases, with 17 bases between them. The CDR3 spans 13 residues. In DNA form, the CDR3 reads TGTGCCAGCGCGGCCTCCTCAGTTTACGAGCAGTACTTC. Translation gives CASAASSVYEQYF.

V usage is TRBV27 and J usage is TRBJ2-3; D is ambiguous. The CDR3 contains 14 residues. Trimming left V 10 bases short and J 2 bases short, with 16 bases between. Germline CDR1 reads MNHEY; CDR2 reads SMNVEV (reference sequence). The CDR3 sequence is CATRSLEDTDTQYF. The CDR3 DNA follows: TGTGCCACCAGGAGTCTTGAGGACACAGATACGCAGTATTTT.

This clone was detected only once. The rearrangement links TRBV15 to TRBJ1-2; D is unclear. V was cut by 0 bases and J by 8 bases, with 16 bases left in between. CDR1 LNHNV and CDR2 YYDKDF come from the germline V gene (reference sequence). The CDR3 is made up of 15 amino acids. The CDR3 here is CATSRDRGDLGGYTF. CDR3 coding DNA: TGTGCCACCAGCAGAGATCGCGGGGATTTGGGGGGCTACACCTTC.

The rearrangement uses TRBV27 and TRBJ2-2; 15 bases match TRBD2. The CDR3 sequence is 19 residues long. Germline V gives CDR1 MNHEY, CDR2 SMNVEV (reference sequence). V lost 3 bases and J lost 3; bases outside the gene matches: 8. CDR3 protein: CASSFRRTSGRADTGELFF. The CDR3 DNA reads TGTGCCAGCAGTTTCAGAAGGACTAGCGGGAGGGCCGACACCGGGGAGCTGTTTTTT.

This clone has a single count. The rearrangement joins TRBV28 to TRBJ2-2, with TRBD2 matching 8 bases. There are 15 residues in the CDR3. Germline V gives CDR1 MDHEN, CDR2 SYDVKM. V gave up 6 bases and J gave up 0 bases; unmatched junction bases: 3. The CDR3 loop is CASRGGLANTGELFF. Written as DNA, the CDR3 is TGTGCCAGCAGGGGGGGACTAGCGAACACCGGGGAGCTGTTTTTT.

This chain joins TRBV28 and TRBJ2-7, with TRBD2 as a possible D gene (5 bases). V was pared by 5 bases and J by 0 bases, with 17 bases between. CDR3 length equals 16 residues. Per germline, CDR1 MDHEN and CDR2 SYDVKM. CDR3: CASSVLGRPPSYEQYF. CDR3 bases: TGTGCCAGCAGTGTCCTGGGGAGACCGCCCTCCTACGAGCAGTACTTC.